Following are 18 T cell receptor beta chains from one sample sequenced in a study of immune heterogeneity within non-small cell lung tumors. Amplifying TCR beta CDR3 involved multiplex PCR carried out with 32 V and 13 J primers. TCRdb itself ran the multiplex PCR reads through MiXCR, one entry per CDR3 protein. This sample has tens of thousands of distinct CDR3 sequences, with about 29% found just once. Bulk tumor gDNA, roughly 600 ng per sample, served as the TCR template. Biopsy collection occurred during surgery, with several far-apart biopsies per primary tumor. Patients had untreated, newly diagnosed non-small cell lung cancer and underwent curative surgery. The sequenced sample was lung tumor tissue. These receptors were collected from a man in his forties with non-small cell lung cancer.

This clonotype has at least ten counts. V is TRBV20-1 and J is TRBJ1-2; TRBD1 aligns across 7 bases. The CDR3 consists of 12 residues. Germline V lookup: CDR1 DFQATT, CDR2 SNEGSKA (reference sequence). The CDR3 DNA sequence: TGCAGACCGGAGGGGGCGAGCTATGGCTACACCTTC. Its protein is CRPEGASYGYTF.

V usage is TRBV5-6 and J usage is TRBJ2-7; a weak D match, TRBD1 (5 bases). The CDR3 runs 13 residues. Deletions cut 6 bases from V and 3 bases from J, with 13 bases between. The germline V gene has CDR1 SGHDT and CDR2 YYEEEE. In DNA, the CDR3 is TGTGCCAGCACACAGGAACCCAACTACGAGCAGTACTTC. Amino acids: CASTQEPNYEQYF.

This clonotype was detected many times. The CDR3 nucleotides read TGTGCCAGCAGCCCGTCAGGGAGGGCACCCCTCCACTTT. Translation gives CASSPSGRAPLHF. V usage is TRBV7-8 and J usage is TRBJ1-6; a weak D match, TRBD1 (5 bases). Trimming removed 5 bases from V and 11 bases from J, with 13 bases in between. The CDR3 extends over 13 amino acids. The germline V gene encodes CDR1 SGHVS and CDR2 FQNEAQ.

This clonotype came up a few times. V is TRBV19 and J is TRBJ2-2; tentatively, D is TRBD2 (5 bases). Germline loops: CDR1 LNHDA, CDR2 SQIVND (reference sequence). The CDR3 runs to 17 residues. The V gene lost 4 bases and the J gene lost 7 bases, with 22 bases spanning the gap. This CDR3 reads CASSKGRRGLRDGELFF. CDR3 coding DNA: TGTGCCAGTAGTAAGGGTCGACGCGGGCTGAGGGACGGGGAGCTGTTTTTT.

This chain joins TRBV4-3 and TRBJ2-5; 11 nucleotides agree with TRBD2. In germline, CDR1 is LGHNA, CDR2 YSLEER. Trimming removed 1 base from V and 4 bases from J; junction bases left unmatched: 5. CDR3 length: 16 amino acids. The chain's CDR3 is CASSQVLAGGRETQYF. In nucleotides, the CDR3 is TGCGCCAGCAGCCAAGTCCTAGCGGGAGGCCGAGAGACCCAGTACTTC.

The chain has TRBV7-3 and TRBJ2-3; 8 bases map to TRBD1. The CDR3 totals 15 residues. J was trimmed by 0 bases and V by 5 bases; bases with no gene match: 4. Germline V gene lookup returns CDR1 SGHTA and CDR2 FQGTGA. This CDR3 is CASSATGGSTDTQYF. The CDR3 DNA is TGTGCCAGCAGCGCCACAGGGGGGAGCACAGATACGCAGTATTTT.

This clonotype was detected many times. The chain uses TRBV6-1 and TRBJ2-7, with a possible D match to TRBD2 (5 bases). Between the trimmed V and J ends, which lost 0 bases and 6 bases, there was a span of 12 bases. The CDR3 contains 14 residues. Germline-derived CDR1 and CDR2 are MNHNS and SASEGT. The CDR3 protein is CASSEAIGDREQYF. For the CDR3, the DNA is TGTGCCAGCAGTGAAGCCATCGGGGATCGCGAGCAGTACTTC.

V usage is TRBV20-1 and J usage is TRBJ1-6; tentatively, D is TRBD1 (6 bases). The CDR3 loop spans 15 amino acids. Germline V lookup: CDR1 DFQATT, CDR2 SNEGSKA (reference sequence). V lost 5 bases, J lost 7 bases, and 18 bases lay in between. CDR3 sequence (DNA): TGCAGTGCTCCACAGATAGGACAGCAAAATTCACCCCTCCACTTT. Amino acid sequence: CSAPQIGQQNSPLHF.

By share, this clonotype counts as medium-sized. This CDR3 reads CASSQGQGGYGYTF. The DNA for the CDR3 is TGTGCCAGCAGCCAAGGGCAGGGCGGCTATGGCTACACCTTC. This sequence joins TRBV4-2 and TRBJ1-2; D is perhaps TRBD1 (5 bases). This CDR3 contains 14 residues. Germline V gene lookup returns CDR1 LGHNA and CDR2 YNFKEQ. Between the trimmed V and J ends, which lost 1 base and 4 bases, there was a span of 10 bases.

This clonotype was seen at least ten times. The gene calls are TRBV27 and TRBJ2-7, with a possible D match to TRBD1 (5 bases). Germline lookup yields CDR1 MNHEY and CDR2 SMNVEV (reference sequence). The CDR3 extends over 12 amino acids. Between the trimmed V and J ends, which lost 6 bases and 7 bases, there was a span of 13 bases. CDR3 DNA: TGTGCCAGCAGCGACCCTAGGGGTGAGCAGTACTTC. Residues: CASSDPRGEQYF.

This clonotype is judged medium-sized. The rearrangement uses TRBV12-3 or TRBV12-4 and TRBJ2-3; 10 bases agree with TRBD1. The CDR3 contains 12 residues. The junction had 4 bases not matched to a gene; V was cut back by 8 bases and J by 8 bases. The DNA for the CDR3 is TGTGCCAGCCGAAGGACAGGGGGTACGCAGTATTTT. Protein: CASRRTGGTQYF.

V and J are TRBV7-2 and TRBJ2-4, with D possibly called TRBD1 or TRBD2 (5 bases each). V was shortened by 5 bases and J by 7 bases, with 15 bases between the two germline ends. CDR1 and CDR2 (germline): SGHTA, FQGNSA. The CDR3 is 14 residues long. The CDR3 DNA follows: TGTGCCAGCAGCCGATACGGGACCGAGAACATTCAGTACTTC. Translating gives CASSRYGTENIQYF. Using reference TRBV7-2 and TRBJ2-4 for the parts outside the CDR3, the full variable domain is GAGVSQSPSNKVTEKGKDVELRCDPISGHTALYWYRQSLGQGLEFLIYFQGNSAPDKSGLPSDRFSAERTGGSVSTLTIQRTQQEDSAVYLCASSRYGTENIQYFGAGTRLSVL.

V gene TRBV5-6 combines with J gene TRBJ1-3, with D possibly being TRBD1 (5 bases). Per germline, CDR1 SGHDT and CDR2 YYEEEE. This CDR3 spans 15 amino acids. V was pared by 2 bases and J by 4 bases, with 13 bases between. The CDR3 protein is CASSLLQGGGNTIYF. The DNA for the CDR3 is TGTGCCAGCAGCTTACTCCAGGGTGGGGGAAACACCATATATTTT.

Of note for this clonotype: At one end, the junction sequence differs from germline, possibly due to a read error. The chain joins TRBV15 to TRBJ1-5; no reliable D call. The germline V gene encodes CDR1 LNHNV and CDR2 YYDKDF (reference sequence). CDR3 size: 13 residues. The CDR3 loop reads CATSRAGSQPQHF. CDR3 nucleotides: TGTGCCACCAGCAGAGCTGGTTCTCAGCCCCAGCACTTT.

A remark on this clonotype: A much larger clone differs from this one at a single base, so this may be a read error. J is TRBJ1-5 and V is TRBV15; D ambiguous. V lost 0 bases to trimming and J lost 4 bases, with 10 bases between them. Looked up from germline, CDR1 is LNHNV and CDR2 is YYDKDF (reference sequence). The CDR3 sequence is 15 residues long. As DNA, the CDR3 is TGTGCCACCAGCAGAGATCGGTCAGGTAATCAGCCCCAGCATTTT. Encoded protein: CATSRDRSGNQPQHF.

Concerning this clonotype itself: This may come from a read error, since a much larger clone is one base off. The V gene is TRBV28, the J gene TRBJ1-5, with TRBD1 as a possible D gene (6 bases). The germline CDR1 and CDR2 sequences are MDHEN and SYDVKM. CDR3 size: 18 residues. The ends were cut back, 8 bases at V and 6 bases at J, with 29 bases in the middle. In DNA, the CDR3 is TGTGCCAGCGACCAGACATCGGGGGCGGTTCATGGAGGTCAGCCCCAGCATTTT. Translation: CASDQTSGAVHGGQPQHF.

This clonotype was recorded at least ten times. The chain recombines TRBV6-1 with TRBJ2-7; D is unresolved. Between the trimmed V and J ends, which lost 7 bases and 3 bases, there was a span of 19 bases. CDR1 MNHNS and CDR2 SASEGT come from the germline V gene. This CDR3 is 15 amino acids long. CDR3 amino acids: CASTKKGSASYEQYF. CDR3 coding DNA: TGTGCCAGCACAAAGAAGGGATCGGCGAGCTACGAGCAGTACTTC.

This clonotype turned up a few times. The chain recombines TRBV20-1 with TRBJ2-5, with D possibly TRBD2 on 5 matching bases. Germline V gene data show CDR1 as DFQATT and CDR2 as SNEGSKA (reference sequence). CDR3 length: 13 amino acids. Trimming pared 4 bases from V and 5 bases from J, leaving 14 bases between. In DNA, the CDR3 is TGCAGTGCTAACCTCGAGGGCCGGGAGACCCAGTACTTC. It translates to CSANLEGRETQYF.